Below, one TCR beta chain is given with its context. What it binds is not known. These data are taken from a study of CXCR3-negative and CXCR3-positive naive CD8 T cells. General study results and limits: With surface CD5 comparable between naive subsets, TCR strength was estimated using properties derived from the TRB CDR3.

The CDR3 is made up of 17 amino acids. Looked up from germline, CDR1 is SEHNR and CDR2 is FQNEAQ (reference sequence). By phenotype, naive CD8+ T cells were CD45RO-CCR7+CD27+CD95-. 5' RACE with UMI labels generated the TRB cDNA libraries. TCRdb re-called the 5' RACE reads; one entry per CDR3 protein, DNA not given. This sample contains some 130,000 distinct CDR3 sequences. The chain has TRBV7-9 and TRBJ2-1; TCRdb indicates TRBD1, and absent DNA this call remains unverified. The sequence was collected from a human donor in good health. Some clones in this sample may be carry-over from other donors' samples. Sequenced: naive CXCR3- CD8+ T cells from blood. As for subset: CD45RO-CCR7+CD27+CD95- naive CD8+ T cells lacking CXCR3 (TNR3-). CDR3 region: CASSPSRGASSYNEQFF.